Many counts were recorded for the clone carrying this T cell receptor beta chain. From RNA transcripts, TCR beta CDR3 regions were amplified. TCR CDR3 regions were first amplified by RT-PCR with HTBI primers. MiXCR was run by TCRdb on the multiplex PCR reads, yielding one entry per CDR3 protein. The repertoire holds over 400,000 distinct CDR3 sequences, with 22% as singletons. This sample is drawn from a study of T cells in Graves' hyperthyroidism and ophthalmopathy. The CDR3 contains 14 residues. Trimming removed 6 bases from V and 4 bases from J, with 12 bases in between. The chain joins TRBV12-3 or TRBV12-4 to TRBJ2-2; no definite D call. This receptor was taken from a woman aged 65 to 85 with Graves' ophthalmopathy. Sample: blood. The CDR3 DNA reads TGTGCCAGCAGCCCCCTGAGGATCACCGGGGAGCTGTTTTTT. This sequence encodes CASSPLRITGELFF.